What follows is one T cell receptor beta chain and its context. Its matching antigen is unknown. TCRdb's copy holds only in-frame clones and misses some; the assay was immunoSEQ multiplex PCR. The sample contains more than 20,000 clones, 75% to 85% of which appear only once. This entry belongs to a study of CD4 T cells in relation to SARS-CoV-2 and coronaviruses. Across the whole study: No peptide or an HIV-1 Nef peptide pool served as negative control. Findings of the study overall: In around 60% of donors, memory CD4+ clonotypes crossrecognized SARS-CoV-2 and at least one common cold coronavirus spike.

Unexposed donor CD4+ T cells date from about 2011-2018, before the COVID-19 pandemic. After about ten days of culture, CD4+ T cells were isolated. On days 3 and 7, cultures got half fresh IL-2 medium. This CDR3 contains 11 residues. Looked up from germline, CDR1 is ENHRY and CDR2 is SYGVKD. V was shortened by 6 bases and J by 7 bases, with 7 bases between the two germline ends. The chain joins TRBV10-3 to TRBJ2-1; unclear D gene. The specimen was CD4+ T cells from PBMCs, cultured in vitro. The TCR comes from a human donor in good health. CDR3 nucleotide sequence: TGTGCCATCAGCCAGTCGAATGAGCAGTTCTTC. Protein product: CAISQSNEQFF.